The 22 T cell receptor beta chains in this list originate from one sample, sequenced in a study of identical twins. TCRdb itself ran the 5' RACE reads through MiXCR, one entry per CDR3 protein. The sample comprises around 1.7 million distinct CDR3 sequences, about 32% of which are singletons, and about 0.3% rests with the top ten. The specimen sequenced was cord blood. These TCRs come from a newborn girl in good health.

The rearrangement links TRBV5-1 to TRBJ2-5; tentatively, D is TRBD2 (6 bases). The end of the DNA is better explained by TRBJ2-7, so the J call may be wrong. Germline values: CDR1 SGHRS, CDR2 YFSETQ. This CDR3 comprises 16 residues. The CDR3 sequence is CASSLRRGVLAYEQYF. For the CDR3, the DNA is TGCGCCAGCAGCTTGCGGAGGGGAGTCCTAGCTTACGAGCAGTACTTC.

The rearrangement links TRBV4-2 to TRBJ1-6, with 10 bases fitting TRBD1. Trimming cost V 1 base and J 6 bases; bases outside gene matches: 6. This CDR3 is built from 17 residues. Looked up from germline, CDR1 is LGHNA and CDR2 is YNFKEQ. The CDR3 loop is CASSQGLRDRGNSPLHF. In DNA, the CDR3 is TGTGCCAGCAGCCAAGGTTTGCGGGACAGGGGTAATTCACCCCTCCACTTT.

The chain carries TRBV20-1 and TRBJ1-1; D remains ambiguous. V dropped 5 bases and J dropped 0 bases, with 13 bases sitting between them. CDR1 is DFQATT, CDR2 SNEGSKA, per germline (reference sequence). The CDR3 spans 14 residues. CDR3 amino acids: CSAGVRLMNTEAFF. The DNA for the CDR3 is TGCAGTGCTGGGGTTCGGCTTATGAACACTGAAGCTTTCTTT.

Only a few counts were recorded for this clonotype. The chain is built from TRBV29-1 and TRBJ2-5; the match to TRBD1 covers 7 bases. The germline V gene has CDR1 SQVTM and CDR2 ANQGSEA. V shed 5 bases, J shed 4 bases, and the junction held 4 bases outside the gene matches. The CDR3 extends over 12 amino acids. CDR3 region: CSVSDRSETQYF. CDR3 DNA sequence: TGCAGCGTTTCGGACAGGTCAGAGACCCAGTACTTC. Supplemented by reference TRBV29-1 and TRBJ2-5, the full variable domain reads SAVISQKPSRDICQRGTSLTIQCQVDSQVTMMFWYRQQPGQSLTLIATANQGSEATYESGFVIDKFPISRPNLTFSTLTVSNMSPEDSSIYLCSVSDRSETQYFGPGTRLLVL.

This clonotype was seen many times. V and J are TRBV2 and TRBJ2-3; D is undetermined. V lost 7 bases, J lost 4 bases, and 15 bases lay in between. Germline assignment: CDR1 SNHLY and CDR2 FYNNEI. CDR3 length equals 14 residues. CDR3 bases: TGTGCCAGCATCTCCTCCGGGCCCCCAGATACGCAGTATTTT. It yields the protein CASISSGPPDTQYF.

The gene calls are TRBV29-1 and TRBJ2-1, with 8 bases fitting TRBD2. Germline-derived CDR1 and CDR2 are SQVTM and ANQGSEA. V was clipped by 6 bases and J by 7 bases; unmatched bases: 11. This CDR3 is built from 14 residues. CDR3 DNA sequence: TGCAGCGTCGGTTGGTCTCCTAGCGGGAATGAGCAGTTCTTC. Translated, it gives CSVGWSPSGNEQFF.

This clonotype has at least ten counts. The chain carries TRBV2 and TRBJ2-3; 14 bases agree with TRBD2. The germline V gene encodes CDR1 SNHLY and CDR2 FYNNEI. The CDR3 loop spans 15 amino acids. The J segment lost 4 bases and the V segment lost 6 bases, leaving 3 bases of the junction unmatched. The CDR3 DNA reads as TGTGCCAGCAGGGGACTAGCGGGAGTGGCAGATACGCAGTATTTT. It yields the protein CASRGLAGVADTQYF.

This chain connects TRBV6-1 to TRBJ2-3, with D perhaps given as TRBD1 or TRBD2 (5 bases each). Germline values: CDR1 MNHNS, CDR2 SASEGT. Deletions cut 5 bases from V and 5 bases from J, with 17 bases between. The CDR3 is 15 residues long. CDR3 coding DNA: TGTGCCAGCAGTCCCGGGACCCCCTTAGAAGATACGCAGTATTTT. This codes for CASSPGTPLEDTQYF.

This chain connects TRBV27 to TRBJ2-7; D is possibly TRBD2 (5 bases). The CDR3 contains 14 residues. The germline CDR1 and CDR2 sequences are MNHEY and SMNVEV (reference sequence). The V end lost 5 bases, the J end lost 3 bases, and 14 bases lay between the germline ends. CDR3 coding DNA: TGTGCCAGCAGTGTTGCAGCGACTAACTACGAGCAGTACTTC. Translating gives CASSVAATNYEQYF.

This clonotype was seen once. The V and J genes are TRBV20-1 and TRBJ1-1, with D uncertain. There are 11 residues in the CDR3. Germline loops: CDR1 DFQATT, CDR2 SNEGSKA (reference sequence). The V and J ends lost 6 bases and 7 bases respectively, with 12 bases between them. The CDR3 DNA reads as TGCAGTGCCCGGAGAGGCTATGAAGCTTTCTTT. Translated: CSARRGYEAFF.

This clonotype came up a few times. V gene TRBV9 combines with J gene TRBJ2-1, with 10 bases matching TRBD2. Germline trimming cut 0 bases from V and 2 bases from J; bases unmatched to any gene: 5. This CDR3 is 17 amino acids long. The germline V gene has CDR1 SGDLS and CDR2 YYNGEE. Here the CDR3 DNA reads TGTGCCAGCAGCGTAGAACTCGGACTAGCGGCCTACAATGAGCAGTTCTTC. This gives the protein CASSVELGLAAYNEQFF.

There are many counts of this clonotype. CDR3 nucleotides: TGTGCCAGCAGTGCACAGGGTGGCAAAAACATTCAGTACTTC. It translates to CASSAQGGKNIQYF. The rearrangement uses TRBV25-1 and TRBJ2-4; tentative D call: TRBD1 (6 bases). Germline V gene data show CDR1 as MGHDK and CDR2 as SYGVNS. Between the trimmed V and J ends, which lost 4 bases and 3 bases, there was a span of 10 bases. This CDR3 is 14 amino acids long.

The rearrangement uses TRBV12-3 or TRBV12-4 and TRBJ2-1; possible D gene TRBD1, 5 bases. CDR3 length: 14 amino acids. The germline V and J ends were trimmed by 2 bases and 10 bases, with 15 bases remaining between them. CDR3 DNA: TGTGCCAGCAGTTTAAGTCAGGGCCTGGGCGAGCAGTTCTTC. Its translation is CASSLSQGLGEQFF.

The chain uses TRBV3-1 and TRBJ2-1; D not resolved. Near its end, the DNA agrees better with TRBJ2-7, so the J call may be wrong. The CDR3 loop spans 14 amino acids. The germline V gene has CDR1 LGHDT and CDR2 YNNKEL (reference sequence). The DNA of the CDR3 is TGTGCCAGCAGCCAAGATATGAGATACAATGAGCAGTACTTC. Translated, it gives CASSQDMRYNEQYF.

This clonotype has a single count. The V gene is TRBV20-1, the J gene TRBJ1-6; 7 bases agree with TRBD1. J was trimmed by 9 bases and V by 1 base; bases with no gene match: 12. CDR3 length: 16 amino acids. CDR1 is DFQATT, CDR2 SNEGSKA, per germline (reference sequence). CDR3 coding DNA: TGCAGTGCTAGAGGGGGCGGAGGGGGCATTGGTTCACCCCTCCACTTT. This sequence encodes CSARGGGGGIGSPLHF.

This sequence joins TRBV20-1 and TRBJ2-1; 11 positions match TRBD2. The CDR3 runs to 16 residues. In germline, CDR1 is DFQATT, CDR2 SNEGSKA (reference sequence). Trimming took 3 bases from V and 2 from J; bases not matched to a gene: 6. For the CDR3, the DNA is TGCAGTGCTAGGGCGGGGACTAGCGGACCCTACAATGAGCAGTTCTTC. Translated, it gives CSARAGTSGPYNEQFF.

The V gene is TRBV15, the J gene TRBJ1-2; D not certain. V lost 5 bases and J lost 2, with 12 bases in between. The CDR3 length is 14 residues. Germline V lookup: CDR1 LNHNV, CDR2 YYDKDF (reference sequence). The CDR3 region has the DNA TGTGCCACCAGCCCTGGGGAGAAGAACTATGGCTACACCTTC. Amino acids: CATSPGEKNYGYTF.

The chain carries TRBV11-3 and TRBJ2-2, with D maybe TRBD2 (6 bases). The CDR3 extends over 18 amino acids. V was trimmed by 5 bases and J by 5 bases, leaving 24 bases between them. CDR1 and CDR2 from the germline V gene are SGHNT and YENEEA. CDR3 DNA: TGTGCCAGCAGCCTATCAAAATGGGGGGACCTATTTACCGGGGAGCTGTTTTTT. It is translated as CASSLSKWGDLFTGELFF.

The sample holds many counts of this clonotype. The rearrangement uses TRBV2 and TRBJ2-7; D assignment may be TRBD1 or TRBD2 (5 bases each). CDR1 is SNHLY, CDR2 FYNNEI, per germline. This CDR3 spans 15 amino acids. V dropped 7 bases and J dropped 0 bases, with 16 bases sitting between them. The CDR3 nucleotides are TGTGCCAGCAACCAAAGGGTGGGGGACTCCTACGAGCAGTACTTC. Amino acid sequence: CASNQRVGDSYEQYF.

This clonotype was detected a few times. The chain links TRBV29-1 to TRBJ1-1, with D maybe TRBD1 (5 bases). The CDR3 consists of 14 residues. CDR1 and CDR2 from the germline V gene are SQVTM and ANQGSEA. V lost 4 bases and J lost 1, with 13 bases in between. The CDR3 sequence is CSVVDGGPNTEAFF. The CDR3 DNA reads TGCAGCGTTGTAGACGGGGGACCGAACACTGAAGCTTTCTTT.

This clonotype appeared many times. This rearrangement joins TRBV20-1 to TRBJ2-3, with 10 bases lining up with TRBD2. Unmatched junction bases numbered 0, after V lost 2 bases and J lost 1 base. Germline V lookup: CDR1 DFQATT, CDR2 SNEGSKA (reference sequence). The CDR3 has 14 amino acids. CDR3 DNA sequence: TGCAGTGCTAGACTAGCGGGAGGCACAGATACGCAGTATTTT. This translates into CSARLAGGTDTQYF.

This chain connects TRBV12-3 or TRBV12-4 to TRBJ2-7; no reliable D call. This CDR3 has 14 amino acids. V shed 6 bases and J shed 3 bases, with 15 bases lying between them. CDR3: CASSPRAWVYEQYF. CDR3 nucleotide sequence: TGTGCCAGCAGCCCACGCGCTTGGGTCTACGAGCAGTACTTC.